The following is a T cell receptor beta chain sequence with its context. Its antigen is undetermined. The PCR used 60 Vbeta and 13 Jbeta primers. Per the original data handling: An analysis performed later counted roughly 80 million unique TCR beta chains (roughly 11 million of them shared). The repertoire was sequenced with immunoSEQ multiplex PCR; TCRdb's copy has only in-frame clones and lacks some. V and J calls and clone size are given by that table; D and trimming were obtained from the DNA. The repertoire includes around 160,000 clones, roughly 80% of them detected once, and around an eighth sits in the top ten. This entry belongs to a study of cytomegalovirus exposure and HLA in healthy donors. Overall study findings and caveats: CMV antigen specificity of three CMV-associated chains was confirmed in vitro. TCR sequences were mostly rare, though some public TCRs occurred in many donors.

Sequencing used PBMCs. The sequence came from a man in his forties or fifties in good health and CMV-seropositive.

CDR3 loop: CASGRDRQETQYF. CDR3 DNA sequence: TGTGCCAGCGGCCGGGACAGACAAGAGACCCAGTACTTC. The J gene is TRBJ2-5, the V gene TRBV6-1; 7 nucleotides align to TRBD1. CDR1 is MNHNS, CDR2 SASEGT, per germline. V gave up 8 bases and J gave up 2 bases; unmatched junction bases: 5. The CDR3 covers 13 residues.